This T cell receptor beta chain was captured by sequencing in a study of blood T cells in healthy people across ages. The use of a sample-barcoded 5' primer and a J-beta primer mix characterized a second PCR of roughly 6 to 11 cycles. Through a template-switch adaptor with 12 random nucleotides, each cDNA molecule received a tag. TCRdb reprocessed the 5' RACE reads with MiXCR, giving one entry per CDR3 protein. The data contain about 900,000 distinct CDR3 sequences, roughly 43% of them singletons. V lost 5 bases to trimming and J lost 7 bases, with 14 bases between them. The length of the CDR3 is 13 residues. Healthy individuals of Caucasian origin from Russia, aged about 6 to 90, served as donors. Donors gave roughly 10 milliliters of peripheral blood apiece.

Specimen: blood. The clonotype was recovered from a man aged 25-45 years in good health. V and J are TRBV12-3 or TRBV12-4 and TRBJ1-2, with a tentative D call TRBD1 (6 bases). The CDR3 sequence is CASSADSKPGYTF. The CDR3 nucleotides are TGTGCCAGCAGTGCGGACAGTAAGCCTGGCTACACCTTC.